This T cell receptor (beta chain) was retrieved from a study of human T cells and chemical hapten exposure. Overall study context: Slight volume differences across pooled libraries mainly accounted for varying per-sample TCR yields.

Overall study results and limits: TCRs above 1 in 1000 frequency did not change with DPC sensitization. Large CDR3 similarity clusters arose significantly more often from expanded TCRs than from controls.

The study used a library that attached unique molecular identifiers to individual cDNA molecules. TCRdb used MiXCR to reprocess the RACE reads, holding one entry per CDR3 protein. This table has about 120,000 distinct CDR3 sequences, roughly 14% appearing once. A note on this clonotype: Its target is unknown.

Time point here: pre-sensitization, week 0. The treatment denotes: therapeutic diphenylcyclopropenone sensitization with weekly scalp DPC. The TCR originated in a young woman with alopecia areata. Some clones in this sample may be carry-over from other donors' samples. The specimen was whole blood, collected in connection with sensitization to the hapten diphenylcyclopropenone (DPC).

The CDR3, as DNA: TGCAGCGTTTCCAGGGGGATTAGCACAGATACGCAGTATTTT. It encodes CSVSRGISTDTQYF. V is TRBV29-1 and J is TRBJ2-3; 7 nucleotides align to TRBD1. Germline V gives CDR1 SQVTM, CDR2 ANQGSEA. Unmatched junction bases numbered 5, after V lost 5 bases and J lost 0 bases. This CDR3 has 14 amino acids.